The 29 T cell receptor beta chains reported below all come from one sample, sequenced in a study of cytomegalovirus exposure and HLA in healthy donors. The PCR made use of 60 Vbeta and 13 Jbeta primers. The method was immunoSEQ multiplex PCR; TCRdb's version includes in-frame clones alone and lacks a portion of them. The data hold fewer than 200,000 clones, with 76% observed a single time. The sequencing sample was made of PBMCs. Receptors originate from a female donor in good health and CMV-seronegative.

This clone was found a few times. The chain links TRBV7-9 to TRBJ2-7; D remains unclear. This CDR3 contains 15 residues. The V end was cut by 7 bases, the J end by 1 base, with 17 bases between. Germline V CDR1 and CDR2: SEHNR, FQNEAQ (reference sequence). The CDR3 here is CASIETVARSYEQYF. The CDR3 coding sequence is TGTGCCAGCATCGAGACCGTAGCTAGGTCCTACGAGCAGTACTTC.

The CDR3 sequence is CASSLYGQPNTEAFF. The DNA of the CDR3 is TGTGCCAGCAGCTTGTACGGACAGCCCAACACTGAAGCTTTCTTT. The chain employs TRBV5-4 and TRBJ1-1, with a tentative D call TRBD1 (6 bases). Germline V gene data show CDR1 as SGHNT and CDR2 as YYREEE (reference sequence). The V and J ends lost 1 base and 2 bases respectively, with 12 bases between them. CDR3 length: 15 amino acids.

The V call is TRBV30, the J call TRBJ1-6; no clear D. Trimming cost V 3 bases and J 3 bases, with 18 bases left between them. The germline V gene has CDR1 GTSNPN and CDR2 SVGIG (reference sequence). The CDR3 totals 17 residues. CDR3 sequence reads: CAWRAGVSGIYNSPLHF. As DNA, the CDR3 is TGTGCCTGGAGGGCCGGAGTGAGCGGGATCTATAATTCACCCCTCCACTTT.

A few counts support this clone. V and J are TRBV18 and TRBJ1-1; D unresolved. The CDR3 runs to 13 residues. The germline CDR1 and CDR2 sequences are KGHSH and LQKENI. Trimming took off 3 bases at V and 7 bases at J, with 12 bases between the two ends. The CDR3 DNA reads TGTGCCAGCTCACCGGGAGTCGCCCTTGAAGCTTTCTTT. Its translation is CASSPGVALEAFF.

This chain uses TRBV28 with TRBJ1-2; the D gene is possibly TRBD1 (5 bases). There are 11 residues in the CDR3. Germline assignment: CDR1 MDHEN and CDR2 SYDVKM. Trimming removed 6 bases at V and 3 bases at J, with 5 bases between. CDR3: CASRGDYGYTF. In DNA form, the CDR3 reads TGTGCCAGCAGAGGGGACTATGGCTACACCTTC.

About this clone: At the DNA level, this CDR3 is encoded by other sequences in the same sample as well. Here the CDR3 DNA reads TGTGCCAGCAGCTCGGACAGGAGCAATCAGCCCCAGCATTTT. It yields the protein CASSSDRSNQPQHF. The V and J genes are TRBV2 and TRBJ1-5; 7 bases map to TRBD1. The V gene's germline CDR1 is SNHLY and CDR2 FYNNEI. V was clipped by 6 bases and J by 1 base; unmatched bases: 3. This CDR3 has 14 residues.

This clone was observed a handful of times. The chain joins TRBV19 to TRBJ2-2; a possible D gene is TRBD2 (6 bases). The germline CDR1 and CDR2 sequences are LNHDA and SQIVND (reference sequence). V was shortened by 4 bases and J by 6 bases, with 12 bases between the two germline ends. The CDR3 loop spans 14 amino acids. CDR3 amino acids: CASSTGGLPGELFF. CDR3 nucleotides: TGTGCCAGTAGTACCGGGGGTCTCCCCGGGGAGCTGTTTTTT.

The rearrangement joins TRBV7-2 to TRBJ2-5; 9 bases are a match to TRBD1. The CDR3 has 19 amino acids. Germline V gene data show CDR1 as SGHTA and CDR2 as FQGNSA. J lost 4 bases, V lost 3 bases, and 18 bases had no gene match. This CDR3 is CASSFDFRHRGLWVETQYF. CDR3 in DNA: TGTGCCAGCAGCTTCGATTTCCGACACAGGGGGCTTTGGGTAGAGACCCAGTACTTC.

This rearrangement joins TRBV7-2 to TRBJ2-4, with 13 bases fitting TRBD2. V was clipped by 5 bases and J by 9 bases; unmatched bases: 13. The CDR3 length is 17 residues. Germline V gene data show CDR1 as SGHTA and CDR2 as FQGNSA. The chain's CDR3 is CASSPVRLAGGWSIQYF. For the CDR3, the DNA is TGTGCCAGCAGCCCCGTGCGACTAGCGGGAGGCTGGAGCATTCAGTACTTC.

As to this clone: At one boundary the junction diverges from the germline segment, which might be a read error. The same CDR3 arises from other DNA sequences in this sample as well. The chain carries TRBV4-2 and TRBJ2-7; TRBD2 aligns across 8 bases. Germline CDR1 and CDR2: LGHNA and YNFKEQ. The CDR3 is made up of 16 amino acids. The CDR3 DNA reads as TGTGCCAGCAGCCAAGGTCTACTAGCGGACCCCTATGAGCAGTACTTC. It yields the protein CASSQGLLADPYEQYF.

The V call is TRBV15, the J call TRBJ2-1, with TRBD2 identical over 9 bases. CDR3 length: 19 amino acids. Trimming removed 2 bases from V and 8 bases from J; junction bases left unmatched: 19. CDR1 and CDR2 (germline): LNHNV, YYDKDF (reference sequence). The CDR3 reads CATSRPYLRRGIAGDEQFF. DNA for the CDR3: TGTGCCACCAGCAGACCATACCTCCGTCGGGGCATAGCGGGAGATGAGCAGTTCTTC.

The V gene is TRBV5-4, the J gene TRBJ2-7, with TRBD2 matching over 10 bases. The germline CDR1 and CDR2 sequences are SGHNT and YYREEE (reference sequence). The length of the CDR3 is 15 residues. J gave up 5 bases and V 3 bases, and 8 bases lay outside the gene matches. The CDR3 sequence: CASSSKREGLDEQYF. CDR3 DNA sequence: TGTGCCAGCAGCTCCAAGCGGGAGGGCCTTGACGAGCAGTACTTC.

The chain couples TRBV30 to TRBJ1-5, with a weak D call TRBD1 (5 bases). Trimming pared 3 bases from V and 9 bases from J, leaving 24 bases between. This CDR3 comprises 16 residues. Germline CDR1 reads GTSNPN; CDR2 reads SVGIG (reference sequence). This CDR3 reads CAWRETGSPWFGPQHF. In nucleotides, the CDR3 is TGTGCCTGGAGGGAAACAGGTTCCCCCTGGTTTGGGCCCCAGCATTTT.

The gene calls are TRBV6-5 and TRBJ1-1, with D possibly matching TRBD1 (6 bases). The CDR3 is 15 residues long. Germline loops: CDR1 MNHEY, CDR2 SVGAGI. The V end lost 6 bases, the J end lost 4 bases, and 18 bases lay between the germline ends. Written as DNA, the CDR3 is TGTGCCAGCAGCATACAGGGAATGGGGAGCACTGAAGCTTTCTTT. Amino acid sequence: CASSIQGMGSTEAFF.

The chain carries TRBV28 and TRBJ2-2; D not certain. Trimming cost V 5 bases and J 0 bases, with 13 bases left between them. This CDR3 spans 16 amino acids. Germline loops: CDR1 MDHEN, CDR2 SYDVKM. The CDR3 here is CASSHRILANTGELFF. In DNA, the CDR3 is TGTGCCAGCAGTCATAGAATTTTAGCGAACACCGGGGAGCTGTTTTTT.

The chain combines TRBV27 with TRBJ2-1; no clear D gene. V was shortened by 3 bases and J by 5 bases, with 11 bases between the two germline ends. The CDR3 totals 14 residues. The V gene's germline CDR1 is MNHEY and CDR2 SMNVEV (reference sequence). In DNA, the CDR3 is TGTGCCAGCAGTTTGGGTCGAGGAAACAATGAGCAGTTCTTC. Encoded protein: CASSLGRGNNEQFF.

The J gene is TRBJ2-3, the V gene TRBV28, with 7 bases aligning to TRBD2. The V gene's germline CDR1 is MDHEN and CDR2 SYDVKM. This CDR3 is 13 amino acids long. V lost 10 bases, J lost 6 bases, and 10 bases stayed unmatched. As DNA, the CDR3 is TGTGCCACCCAGAGGGAGGGCCCCGATACGCAGTATTTT. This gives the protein CATQREGPDTQYF.

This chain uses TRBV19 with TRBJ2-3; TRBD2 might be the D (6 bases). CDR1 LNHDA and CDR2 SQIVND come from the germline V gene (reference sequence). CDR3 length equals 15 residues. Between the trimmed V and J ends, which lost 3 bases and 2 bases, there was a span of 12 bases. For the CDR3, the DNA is TGTGCCAGTAGTATGTCATCGGGACTCACAGATACGCAGTATTTT. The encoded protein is CASSMSSGLTDTQYF. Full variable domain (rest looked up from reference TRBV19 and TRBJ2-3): DGGITQSPKYLFRKEGQNVTLSCEQNLNHDAMYWYRQDPGQGLRLIYYSQIVNDFQKGDIAEGYSVSREKKESFPLTVTSAQKNPTAFYLCASSMSSGLTDTQYFGPGTRLTVL.

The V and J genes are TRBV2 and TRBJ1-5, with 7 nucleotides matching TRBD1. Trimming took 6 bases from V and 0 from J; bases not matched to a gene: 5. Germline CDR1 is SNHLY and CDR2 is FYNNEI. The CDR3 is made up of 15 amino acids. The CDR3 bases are TGTGCCAGCAGGGACACAGGGGATAGCAATCAGCCCCAGCATTTT. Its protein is CASRDTGDSNQPQHF.

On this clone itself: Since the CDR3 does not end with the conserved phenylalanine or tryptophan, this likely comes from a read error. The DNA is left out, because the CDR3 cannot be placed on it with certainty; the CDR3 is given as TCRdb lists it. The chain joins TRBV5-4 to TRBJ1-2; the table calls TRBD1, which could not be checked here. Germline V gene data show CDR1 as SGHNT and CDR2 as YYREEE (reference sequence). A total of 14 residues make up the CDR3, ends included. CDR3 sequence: CASSLGGDRAPDFS.

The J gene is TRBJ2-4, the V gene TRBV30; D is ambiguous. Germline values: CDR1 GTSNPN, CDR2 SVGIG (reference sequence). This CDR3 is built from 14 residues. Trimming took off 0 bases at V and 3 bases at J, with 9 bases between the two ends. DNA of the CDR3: TGTGCCTGGAGTGTTCCTGACAACAAAAACATTCAGTACTTC. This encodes CAWSVPDNKNIQYF.

The CDR3 region has the DNA TGTGCCAGCACGAACCAGGGGGTGGTTAATGAAAAACTGTTTTTT. As protein: CASTNQGVVNEKLFF. This chain joins TRBV2 and TRBJ1-4; 7 bases match TRBD1. The J segment lost 4 bases and the V segment lost 7 bases, leaving 9 bases of the junction unmatched. Germline V gene lookup returns CDR1 SNHLY and CDR2 FYNNEI. The CDR3 runs 15 residues. Full variable domain (missing parts from reference TRBV2 and TRBJ1-4): EPEVTQTPSHQVTQMGQEVILRCVPISNHLYFYWYRQILGQKVEFLVSFYNNEISEKSEIFDDQFSVERPDGSNFTLKIRSTKLEDSAMYFCASTNQGVVNEKLFFGSGTQLSVL.

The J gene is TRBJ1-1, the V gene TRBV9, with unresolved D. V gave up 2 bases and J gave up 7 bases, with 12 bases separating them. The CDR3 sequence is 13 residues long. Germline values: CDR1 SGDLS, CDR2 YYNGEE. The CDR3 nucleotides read TGTGCCAGCAGCGTCCTTATCGACTTTGAAGCTTTCTTT. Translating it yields CASSVLIDFEAFF.

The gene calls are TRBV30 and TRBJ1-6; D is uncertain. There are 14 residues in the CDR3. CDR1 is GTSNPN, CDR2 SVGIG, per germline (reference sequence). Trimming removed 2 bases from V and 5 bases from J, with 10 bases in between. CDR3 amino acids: CAWSRGRDNSPLHF. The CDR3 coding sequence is TGTGCCTGGAGTCGCGGCAGAGATAATTCACCCCTCCACTTT.

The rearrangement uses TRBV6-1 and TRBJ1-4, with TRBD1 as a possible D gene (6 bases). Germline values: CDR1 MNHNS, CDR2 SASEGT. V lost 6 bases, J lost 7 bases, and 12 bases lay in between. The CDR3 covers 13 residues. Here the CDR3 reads CASSQGIGEKLFF. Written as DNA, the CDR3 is TGTGCCAGCAGCCAGGGGATCGGTGAAAAACTGTTTTTT.

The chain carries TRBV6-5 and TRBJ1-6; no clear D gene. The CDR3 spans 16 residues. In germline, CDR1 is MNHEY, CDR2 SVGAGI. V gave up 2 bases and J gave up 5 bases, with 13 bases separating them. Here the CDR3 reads CASSYRRILNNSPLHF. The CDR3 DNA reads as TGTGCCAGCAGTTACAGGAGGATCTTAAATAATTCACCCCTCCACTTT.

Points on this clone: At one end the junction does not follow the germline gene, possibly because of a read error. Here the CDR3 reads CASSLTSGSNSQYF. In DNA, the CDR3 is TGCGCCAGCAGCTTGACTAGCGGGTCTAACAGTCAGTACTTC. The chain combines TRBV5-1 with TRBJ2-4, with 9 bases matching TRBD2. Per germline, CDR1 SGHRS and CDR2 YFSETQ. CDR3 size: 14 residues.

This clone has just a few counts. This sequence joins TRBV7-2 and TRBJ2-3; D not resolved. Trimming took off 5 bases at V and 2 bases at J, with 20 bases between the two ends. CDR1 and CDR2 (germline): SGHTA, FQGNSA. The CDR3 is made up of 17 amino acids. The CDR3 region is CASSRQAAPRVTDTQYF. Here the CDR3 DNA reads TGTGCCAGCAGCCGTCAAGCCGCCCCCCGGGTCACAGATACGCAGTATTTT.

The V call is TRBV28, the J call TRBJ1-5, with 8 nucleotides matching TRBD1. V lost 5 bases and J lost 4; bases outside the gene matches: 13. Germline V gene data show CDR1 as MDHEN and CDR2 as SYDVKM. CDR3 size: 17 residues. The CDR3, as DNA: TGTGCCAGCAGTAGCTCGGACAGGGAAGTATGGAATCAGCCCCAGCATTTT. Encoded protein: CASSSSDREVWNQPQHF.